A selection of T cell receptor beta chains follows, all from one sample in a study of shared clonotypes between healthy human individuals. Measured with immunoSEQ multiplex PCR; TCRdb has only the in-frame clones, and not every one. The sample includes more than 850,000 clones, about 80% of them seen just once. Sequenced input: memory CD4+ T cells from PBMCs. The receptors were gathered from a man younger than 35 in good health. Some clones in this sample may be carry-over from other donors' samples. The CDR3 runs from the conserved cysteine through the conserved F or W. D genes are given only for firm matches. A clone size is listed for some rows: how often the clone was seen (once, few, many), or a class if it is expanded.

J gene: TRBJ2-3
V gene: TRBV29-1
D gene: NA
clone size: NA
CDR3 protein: CSVEDGADTQYF
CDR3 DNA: TGCAGCGTTGAAGATGGGGCAGATACGCAGTATTTT

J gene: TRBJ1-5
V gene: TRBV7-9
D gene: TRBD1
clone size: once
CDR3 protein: CASSRDRDYQPQHF
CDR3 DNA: TGTGCCAGCTCCCGGGACAGGGACTATCAGCCCCAGCATTTT

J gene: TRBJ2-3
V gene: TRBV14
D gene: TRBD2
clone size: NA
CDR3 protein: CASSQANPWRGGPDTQYF
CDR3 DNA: TGTGCCAGCAGCCAAGCCAACCCCTGGCGGGGGGGGCCAGATACGCAGTATTTT

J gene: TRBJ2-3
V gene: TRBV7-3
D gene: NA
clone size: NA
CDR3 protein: CASSLTSESTDTQYF
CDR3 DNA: TGTGCCAGCAGCTTAACTAGCGAGAGCACAGATACGCAGTATTTT

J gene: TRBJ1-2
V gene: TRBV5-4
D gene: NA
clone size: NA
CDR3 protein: CASSLVTSYGYTF
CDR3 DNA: TGTGCCAGCAGCTTGGTCACATCGTATGGCTACACCTTC

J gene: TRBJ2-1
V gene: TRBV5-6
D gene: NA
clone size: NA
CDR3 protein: CASSLALLESSYNEQFF
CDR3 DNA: TGTGCCAGCAGCTTGGCCCTACTCGAGAGCTCCTACAATGAGCAGTTCTTC

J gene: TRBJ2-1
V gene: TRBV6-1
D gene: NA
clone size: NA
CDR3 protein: CASSIGEYNEQFF
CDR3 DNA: TGTGCCAGCAGTATAGGGGAATACAATGAGCAGTTCTTC

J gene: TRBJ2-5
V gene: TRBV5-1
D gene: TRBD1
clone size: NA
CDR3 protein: CASSPRTGQETQYF
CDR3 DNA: TGCGCCAGCAGCCCCAGGACAGGGCAAGAGACCCAGTACTTC

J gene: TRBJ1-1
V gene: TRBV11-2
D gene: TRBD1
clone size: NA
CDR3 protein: CASSPGTGAMNTEAFF
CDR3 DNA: TGTGCCAGCAGCCCTGGGACAGGGGCCATGAACACTGAAGCTTTCTTT

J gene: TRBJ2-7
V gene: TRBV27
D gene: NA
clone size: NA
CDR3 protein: CASSVLTGEQYF
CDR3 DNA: TGTGCCAGCAGTGTATTAACCGGGGAGCAGTACTTC

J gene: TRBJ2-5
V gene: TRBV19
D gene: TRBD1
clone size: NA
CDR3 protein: CASSPQGAEETQYF
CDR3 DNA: TGTGCCAGTAGTCCCCAGGGGGCAGAAGAGACCCAGTACTTC

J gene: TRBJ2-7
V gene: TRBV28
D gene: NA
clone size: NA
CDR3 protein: CASSLGGSYEQYF
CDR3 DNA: TGTGCCAGCAGTCTCGGTGGCTCCTACGAGCAGTACTTC

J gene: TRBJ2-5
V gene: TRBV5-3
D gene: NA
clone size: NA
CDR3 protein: CARSLGSSGPGTQYF
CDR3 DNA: TGTGCCAGAAGCTTGGGGTCTTCGGGACCGGGGACCCAGTACTTC

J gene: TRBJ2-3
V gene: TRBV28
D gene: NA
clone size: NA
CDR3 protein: CASSQIQSTDTQYF
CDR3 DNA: TGTGCCAGCAGTCAGATTCAAAGCACAGATACGCAGTATTTT

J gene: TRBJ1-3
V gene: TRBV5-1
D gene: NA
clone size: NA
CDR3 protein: CASSLWGGGNTIYF
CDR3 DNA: TGCGCCAGCAGCTTGTGGGGTGGAGGAAACACCATATATTTT

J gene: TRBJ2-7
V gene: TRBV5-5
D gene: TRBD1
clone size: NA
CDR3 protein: CASSISTGAGSYEQYF
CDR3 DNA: TGTGCCAGCAGCATCTCGACAGGGGCTGGCTCCTACGAGCAGTACTTC

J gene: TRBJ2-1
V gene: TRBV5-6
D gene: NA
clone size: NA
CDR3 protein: CASSLGGFAYNEQFF
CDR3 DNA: TGTGCCAGCAGCTTGGGGGGATTTGCCTACAATGAGCAGTTCTTC

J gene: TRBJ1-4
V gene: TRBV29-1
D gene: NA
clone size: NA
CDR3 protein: CSPLAGQRGLFF
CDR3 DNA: TGCAGCCCCCTGGCAGGGCAGCGCGGACTGTTTTTT

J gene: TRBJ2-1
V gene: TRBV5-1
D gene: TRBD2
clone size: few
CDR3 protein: CASSSLLAGGPNEQFF
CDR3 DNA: TGCGCCAGCAGCTCGTTACTAGCGGGAGGGCCTAATGAGCAGTTCTTC

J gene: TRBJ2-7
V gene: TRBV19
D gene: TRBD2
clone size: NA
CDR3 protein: CARDPRDYYEQYF
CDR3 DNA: TGTGCTAGAGACCCCCGGGACTACTACGAGCAGTACTTC

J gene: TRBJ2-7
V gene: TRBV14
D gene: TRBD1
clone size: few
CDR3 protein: CASSLGQDLREQYF
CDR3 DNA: TGTGCCAGCAGCCTGGGACAGGACCTACGAGAGCAGTACTTC

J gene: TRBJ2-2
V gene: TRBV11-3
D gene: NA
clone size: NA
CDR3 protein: CASSSEDTGELFF
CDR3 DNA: TGTGCCAGCAGCTCTGAAGACACCGGGGAGCTGTTTTTT

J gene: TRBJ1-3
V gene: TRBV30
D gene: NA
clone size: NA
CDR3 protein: CALEGASLLSGNTIYF
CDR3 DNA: TGTGCCCTGGAAGGGGCTTCTCTCCTCTCTGGAAACACCATATATTTT

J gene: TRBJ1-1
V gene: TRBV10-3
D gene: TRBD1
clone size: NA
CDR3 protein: CAISADRGGAFF
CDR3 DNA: TGTGCCATCAGTGCGGACAGGGGGGGAGCTTTCTTT

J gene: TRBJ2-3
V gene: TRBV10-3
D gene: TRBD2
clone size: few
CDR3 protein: CAISESAGTSGTDTQYF
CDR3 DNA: TGTGCCATCAGTGAATCGGCGGGGACTAGCGGCACAGATACGCAGTATTTT

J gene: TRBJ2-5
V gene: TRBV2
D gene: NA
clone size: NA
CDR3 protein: CASRGGAQETQYF
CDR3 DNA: TGTGCCAGCAGGGGGGGGGCCCAAGAGACCCAGTACTTC

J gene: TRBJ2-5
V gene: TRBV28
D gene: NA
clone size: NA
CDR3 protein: CASSPLRPRGEETQYF
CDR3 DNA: TGTGCCAGCAGCCCCCTACGGCCGCGAGGGGAAGAGACCCAGTACTTC

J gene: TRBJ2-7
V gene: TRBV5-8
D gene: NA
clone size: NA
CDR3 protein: CASSLFGSGGSTYEQYF
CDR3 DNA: TGTGCCAGCAGCTTGTTTGGGTCTGGGGGGAGTACCTACGAGCAGTACTTC

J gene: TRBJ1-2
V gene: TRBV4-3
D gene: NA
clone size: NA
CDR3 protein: CASSQGTAGKGYTF
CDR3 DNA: TGCGCCAGCAGCCAAGGGACAGCCGGAAAGGGCTACACCTTC

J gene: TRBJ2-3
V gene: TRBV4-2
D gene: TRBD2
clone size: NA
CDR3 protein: CASSQELLAGDTQYF
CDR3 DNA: TGTGCCAGCAGCCAAGAACTCCTAGCGGGAGATACGCAGTATTTT

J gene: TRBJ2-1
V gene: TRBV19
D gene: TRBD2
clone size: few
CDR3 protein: CASSIARLAGEKQFF
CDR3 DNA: TGTGCCAGTAGTATAGCGAGGCTAGCGGGAGAAAAGCAGTTCTTC

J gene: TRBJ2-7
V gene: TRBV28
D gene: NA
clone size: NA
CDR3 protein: CASRGGEIRRGEQYF
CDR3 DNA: TGTGCCAGCAGGGGTGGGGAAATACGGAGGGGCGAGCAGTACTTC

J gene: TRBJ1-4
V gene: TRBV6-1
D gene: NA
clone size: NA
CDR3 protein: CASSYVRWETVF
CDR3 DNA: TGTGCCAGCAGTTATGTTAGATGGGAAACTGTTTTT

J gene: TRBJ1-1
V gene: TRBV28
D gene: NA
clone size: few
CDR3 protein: CASSPSGTGTEAFF
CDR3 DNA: TGTGCCAGCAGTCCCTCGGGGACGGGGACTGAAGCTTTCTTT

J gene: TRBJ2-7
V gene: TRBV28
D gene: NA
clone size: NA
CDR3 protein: CASSGSVYEQYF
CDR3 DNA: TGTGCCAGCAGTGGGTCCGTCTACGAGCAGTACTTC

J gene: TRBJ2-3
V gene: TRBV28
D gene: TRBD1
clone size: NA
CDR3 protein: CASSRDRATDTQYF
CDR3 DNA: TGTGCCAGCAGTCGCGACAGGGCCACAGATACGCAGTATTTT

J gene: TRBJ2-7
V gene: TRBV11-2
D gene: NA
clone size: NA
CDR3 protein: CASSRRTRAEAWVKEQYF
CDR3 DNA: TGTGCCAGCAGCCGACGGACGAGGGCAGAAGCCTGGGTAAAGGAGCAGTACTTC

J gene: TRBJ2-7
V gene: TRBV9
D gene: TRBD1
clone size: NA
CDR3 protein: CASSAIQGADEQYF
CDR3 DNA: TGTGCCAGCAGCGCAATACAGGGGGCGGACGAGCAGTACTTC

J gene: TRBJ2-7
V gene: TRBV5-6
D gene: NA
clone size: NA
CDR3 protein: CASSDRDYEQYF
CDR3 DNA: TGTGCCAGCAGCGACCGAGACTACGAGCAGTACTTC

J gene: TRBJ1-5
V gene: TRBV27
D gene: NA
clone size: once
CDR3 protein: CASSLSIQQPQHF
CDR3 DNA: TGTGCCAGCAGTTTATCGATTCAACAGCCCCAGCATTTT

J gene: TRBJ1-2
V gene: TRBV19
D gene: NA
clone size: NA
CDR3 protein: CASSMGILEGYGYTF
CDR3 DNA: TGTGCCAGTAGTATGGGAATCCTTGAGGGCTATGGCTACACCTTC

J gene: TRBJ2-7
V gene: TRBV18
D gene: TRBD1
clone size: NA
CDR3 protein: CASSQGDRTYEQYF
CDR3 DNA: TGTGCCAGCTCACAAGGGGACAGAACCTACGAGCAGTACTTC

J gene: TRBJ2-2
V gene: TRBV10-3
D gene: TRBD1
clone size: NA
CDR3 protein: CAIKKTGLNTGELFF
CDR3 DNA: TGTGCCATCAAGAAGACAGGGCTGAACACCGGGGAGCTGTTTTTT

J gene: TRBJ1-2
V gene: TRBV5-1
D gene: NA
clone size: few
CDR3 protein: CASSLVGGNGYTF
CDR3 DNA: TGCGCCAGCAGCTTGGTTGGGGGCAATGGCTACACCTTC

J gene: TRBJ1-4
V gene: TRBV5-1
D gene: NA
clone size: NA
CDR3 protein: CATRAGTTNEKLFF
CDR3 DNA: TGCGCCACTAGAGCCGGTACCACTAATGAAAAACTGTTTTTT

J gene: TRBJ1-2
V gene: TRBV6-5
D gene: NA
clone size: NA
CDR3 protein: CASTKAGVAGYTF
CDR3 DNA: TGTGCCAGCACTAAGGCAGGGGTAGCTGGCTACACCTTC

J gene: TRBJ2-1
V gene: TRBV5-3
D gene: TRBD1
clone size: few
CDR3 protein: CARSIRDRGPPGSPYNEQFF
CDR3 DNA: TGTGCCAGAAGCATCAGGGACAGGGGGCCGCCGGGATCACCCTACAATGAGCAGTTCTTC

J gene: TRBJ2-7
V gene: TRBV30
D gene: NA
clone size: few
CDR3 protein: CAWSVRVLGVSYEQYF
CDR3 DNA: TGTGCCTGGAGTGTACGGGTACTCGGGGTCTCCTACGAGCAGTACTTC

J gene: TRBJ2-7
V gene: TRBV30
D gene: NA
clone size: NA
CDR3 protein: CAWERNYEQYF
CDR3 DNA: TGTGCCTGGGAACGTAACTACGAGCAGTACTTC

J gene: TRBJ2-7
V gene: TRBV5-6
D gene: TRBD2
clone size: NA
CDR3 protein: CASSRTSGIVYEQYF
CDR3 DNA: TGTGCCAGCAGCCGAACTAGCGGGATTGTCTACGAGCAGTACTTC

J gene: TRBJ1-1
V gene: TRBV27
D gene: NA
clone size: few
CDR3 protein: CASSRGWGTEAFF
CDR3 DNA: TGTGCCAGCAGTCGTGGGTGGGGCACTGAAGCTTTCTTT

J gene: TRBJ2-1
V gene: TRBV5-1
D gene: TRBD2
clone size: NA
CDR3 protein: CASAEAGDPYNEQFF
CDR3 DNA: TGCGCCAGCGCAGAAGCGGGAGATCCTTACAATGAGCAGTTCTTC

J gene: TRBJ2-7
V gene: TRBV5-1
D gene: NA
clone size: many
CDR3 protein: CASTLSGGPIYEQYF
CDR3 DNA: TGCGCCAGCACCCTCTCCGGGGGCCCTATATACGAGCAGTACTTC

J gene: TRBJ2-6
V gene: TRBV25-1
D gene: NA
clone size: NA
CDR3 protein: CASSESGGLGANVLTF
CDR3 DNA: TGTGCCAGCAGTGAATCCGGGGGCCTAGGGGCCAACGTCCTGACTTTC

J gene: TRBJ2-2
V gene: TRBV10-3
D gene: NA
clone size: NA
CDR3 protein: CAISEFVRFGDTGELFF
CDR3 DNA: TGTGCCATCAGTGAATTCGTCAGATTCGGGGACACCGGGGAGCTGTTTTTT

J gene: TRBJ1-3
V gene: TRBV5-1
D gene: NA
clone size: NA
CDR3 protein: CASSSGPTSSGNTIYF
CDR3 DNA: TGCGCCAGCAGCTCGGGACCGACCTCCTCTGGAAACACCATATATTTT

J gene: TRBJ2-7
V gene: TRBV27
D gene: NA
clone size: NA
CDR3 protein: CASSRYPQGAEQYF
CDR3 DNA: TGTGCCAGCAGCCGATACCCACAGGGCGCCGAGCAGTACTTC

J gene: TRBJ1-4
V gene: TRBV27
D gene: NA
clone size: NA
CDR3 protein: CASSPLGAGIAEKLFF
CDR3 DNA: TGTGCCAGCAGTCCACTCGGGGCGGGGATAGCTGAAAAACTGTTTTTT